These 2 T cell receptor beta chains came from one sample sequenced in a study of T cells after yellow fever vaccination. TCRdb analysed the 5' RACE reads with MiXCR anew, one entry per CDR3 protein. The data contain some 340,000 distinct CDR3 sequences, about 10% of them seen just once; the ten biggest clones take up about 3%. The source was CD4+ T cells sorted from PBMCs, collected 45 days after the yellow fever booster vaccination. Every receptor here comes from a young man who received the YFV17D yellow fever vaccine.

The table lists this clonotype with many counts. The rearrangement joins TRBV11-2 to TRBJ2-3, with D tentatively TRBD2 (5 bases). CDR3 length equals 15 residues. Germline-derived CDR1 and CDR2 are SGHAT and FQNNGV. Trimming cost V 6 bases and J 0 bases, with 13 bases left between them. CDR3 amino acids: CASSKDRGSTDTQYF. In DNA form, the CDR3 reads TGTGCCAGCAGTAAAGACCGGGGAAGCACAGATACGCAGTATTTT.

This chain connects TRBV18 to TRBJ1-1, with D hard to call. Germline assignment: CDR1 KGHSH and CDR2 LQKENI. The CDR3 runs 14 residues. Trimming stripped 7 bases from V and 3 bases from J, with 15 bases between. CDR3 amino acids: CASFDGSGYTEAFF. DNA for the CDR3: TGTGCCAGCTTCGACGGGTCCGGTTACACTGAAGCTTTCTTT.